What follows are 24 T cell receptor beta chains derived from one specimen sequenced in a study of blood T cell repertoires in COVID-19. This table comes from immunoSEQ multiplex PCR, and its TCRdb copy is limited to in-frame clones, with some not included. The sample includes around 300,000 clones, approximately 89% of them seen just once. What was sequenced was PBMCs or T cells enriched from blood (not recorded which). These receptors were collected from a man aged 25-45 years who had recovered from COVID-19.

This CDR3 is CASSQVLLAGGLNEQFF. Here the CDR3 DNA reads TGTGCCAGCAGCCAGGTCCTCCTAGCGGGGGGGCTGAATGAGCAGTTCTTC. The chain joins TRBV3-1 (or the pseudogene TRBV3-2) to TRBJ2-1, with TRBD2 identical over 12 bases. The CDR3 extends over 17 amino acids. Germline CDR1 LGHDT, CDR2 YNNKEL (reference sequence). V lost 3 bases and J lost 7; bases outside the gene matches: 10.

This clone has just a few counts. The chain carries TRBV5-1 and TRBJ1-5; 8 bases line up with TRBD1. Per germline, CDR1 SGHRS and CDR2 YFSETQ. The CDR3 contains 15 residues. Germline trimming cut 1 base from V and 3 bases from J; bases unmatched to any gene: 3. CDR3 sequence reads: CASSLWGQDNQPQHF. The CDR3, as DNA: TGCGCCAGCAGCTTGTGGGGACAGGACAATCAGCCCCAGCATTTT.

V gene TRBV9 combines with J gene TRBJ1-1; TRBD1 aligns across 7 bases. J gave up 2 bases and V 7 bases, and 8 bases lay outside the gene matches. The CDR3 is 14 amino acids. CDR1 and CDR2 from the germline V gene are SGDLS and YYNGEE. In DNA, the CDR3 is TGTGCCAGCCTAATGGGACAGCGAAACACTGAAGCTTTCTTT. Residues: CASLMGQRNTEAFF.

The gene calls are TRBV7-9 and TRBJ1-1; TRBD1 matches 9 bases. V lost 4 bases and J lost 4; bases outside the gene matches: 4. This CDR3 comprises 14 residues. The V gene's germline CDR1 is SEHNR and CDR2 FQNEAQ (reference sequence). CDR3 region: CASSSQGATTEAFF. The CDR3 DNA reads as TGTGCCAGCAGCTCACAGGGGGCGACCACTGAAGCTTTCTTT.

V gene TRBV14 combines with J gene TRBJ2-3; D call uncertain. Trimming took 1 base from V and 6 from J, leaving 11 bases between them. The V gene's germline CDR1 is SGHDN and CDR2 FVKESK. This CDR3 is 14 amino acids long. The CDR3 coding sequence is TGTGCCAGCAGCCAAGCTGTCCCGAGGGATACGCAGTATTTT. It translates to CASSQAVPRDTQYF.

The V gene is TRBV30, the J gene TRBJ1-1, with 7 nucleotides matching TRBD1. The CDR3 extends over 13 amino acids. The ends lost 3 bases at V and 5 bases at J; junction bases unmatched: 6. The germline gives CDR1 GTSNPN, CDR2 SVGIG (reference sequence). The CDR3 nucleotides are TGTGCCTGGAGACCACAGGGGTTGACTGAAGCTTTCTTT. Translated: CAWRPQGLTEAFF.

This sequence joins TRBV7-9 and TRBJ2-7; maybe TRBD2 (5 bases). Germline CDR1 and CDR2: SEHNR and FQNEAQ (reference sequence). The V end was cut by 4 bases, the J end by 0 bases, with 10 bases between. This CDR3 contains 14 residues. CDR3 sequence reads: CASSSTGSSYEQYF. The DNA of the CDR3 is TGTGCCAGCAGCTCCACGGGATCCTCCTACGAGCAGTACTTC.

The J gene is TRBJ2-5, the V gene TRBV19, with 9 positions matching TRBD2. The V and J ends lost 3 bases and 5 bases, in that order; junction bases with no gene match: 7. There are 15 residues in the CDR3. The germline V gene has CDR1 LNHDA and CDR2 SQIVND (reference sequence). CDR3 sequence (DNA): TGTGCCAGTAGTATTCGCGGGGGGGCCGGGGAGACCCAGTACTTC. It codes for CASSIRGGAGETQYF.

This clone appeared a single time. This chain links TRBV6-1 with TRBJ1-6; 11 nucleotides match TRBD1. Per germline, CDR1 MNHNS and CDR2 SASEGT. The CDR3 is made up of 18 amino acids. The V gene end was trimmed by 3 bases and the J gene end by 4 bases; junction bases not matched to a gene: 8. The CDR3 region has the DNA TGTGCCAGCAGTGATGGGGACAGGGGGTACGTTTATAATTCACCCCTCCACTTT. Translated, it gives CASSDGDRGYVYNSPLHF.

The gene calls are TRBV20-1 and TRBJ2-1, with D tentatively TRBD2 (6 bases). Germline loops: CDR1 DFQATT, CDR2 SNEGSKA (reference sequence). V was trimmed by 3 bases and J by 9 bases, leaving 15 bases between them. CDR3 length: 13 amino acids. The CDR3 DNA sequence: TGCAGTGCTAGTAGGCGGGGCGACGGTGAGCAGTTCTTC. The encoded protein is CSASRRGDGEQFF.

CDR3 sequence reads: CASSPQGGDYTEAFF. CDR3 bases: TGCGCCAGCAGCCCACAGGGGGGTGACTACACTGAAGCTTTCTTT. V usage is TRBV5-1 and J usage is TRBJ1-1; 8 positions agree with TRBD1. The CDR3 loop spans 15 amino acids. Per germline, CDR1 SGHRS and CDR2 YFSETQ. V dropped 4 bases and J dropped 3; count of bases not matched to a gene: 8.

The CDR3 coding sequence is TGTGCCAGCAGTTTATGGGCACCACCTGGAGGCACTGAAGCTTTCTTT. It yields the protein CASSLWAPPGGTEAFF. V usage is TRBV28 and J usage is TRBJ1-1; D remains ambiguous. Germline V CDR1 and CDR2: MDHEN, SYDVKM. The CDR3 is 16 residues long. V was shortened by 0 bases and J by 4 bases, with 15 bases between the two germline ends.

This chain uses TRBV18 with TRBJ2-1; D is unresolved. CDR3 size: 15 residues. The germline V gene has CDR1 KGHSH and CDR2 LQKENI. Trimming shortened V by 3 bases and J by 1 base, and 10 bases separated the two germline ends. The CDR3 here is CASSPGSLSYNEQFF. CDR3 bases: TGTGCCAGCTCACCGGGTAGCCTATCCTACAATGAGCAGTTCTTC.

Only one count was recorded for this clone. V gene TRBV19 combines with J gene TRBJ1-1, with 9 bases aligning to TRBD1. Germline CDR1 is LNHDA and CDR2 is SQIVND (reference sequence). The trim removed 5 bases at V and 0 bases at J, leaving 4 bases unmatched. This CDR3 comprises 15 residues. CDR3 protein: CASSPGQGLNTEAFF. The CDR3 DNA follows: TGTGCCAGTAGTCCCGGACAGGGGTTGAACACTGAAGCTTTCTTT.

The chain joins TRBV28 to TRBJ1-5; D remains unclear. The CDR3 is 14 amino acids. Per the germline V gene, CDR1 is MDHEN and CDR2 is SYDVKM. Trimming left V 6 bases short and J 7 bases short, with 16 bases between. The CDR3 loop reads CASSTSPLRQPQHF. DNA for the CDR3: TGTGCCAGCAGCACATCCCCCCTGAGGCAGCCCCAGCATTTT.

The rearrangement uses TRBV10-1 and TRBJ2-3; TRBD2 agrees at 9 bases. The germline V gene encodes CDR1 WNHNN and CDR2 SYGVQD (reference sequence). With 6 bases clipped from V and 3 bases from J, the junction kept 4 bases outside the gene matches. There are 14 residues in the CDR3. The CDR3 region is CASSGGGATDTQYF. The CDR3 coding sequence is TGCGCCAGCAGCGGCGGGGGGGCGACAGATACGCAGTATTTT.

This chain joins TRBV27 and TRBJ1-1, with D unresolved. CDR3 length: 12 residues. V dropped 8 bases and J dropped 4 bases, with 11 bases sitting between them. CDR1 is MNHEY and CDR2 is SMNVEV in the germline V gene (reference sequence). CDR3 sequence reads: CASAGWGTEAFF. The CDR3 DNA is TGTGCCAGCGCGGGCTGGGGCACTGAAGCTTTCTTT.

J is TRBJ1-4 and V is TRBV5-1, with 8 bases aligning to TRBD1. This CDR3 has 15 residues. Unmatched junction bases numbered 8, after V lost 4 bases and J lost 6 bases. Germline lookup yields CDR1 SGHRS and CDR2 YFSETQ. The DNA of the CDR3 is TGCGCCAGCAGCCAATACAGGGGGTTGGATGAAAAACTGTTTTTT. This codes for CASSQYRGLDEKLFF.

V is TRBV6-5 and J is TRBJ2-7, with 10 bases matching TRBD1. CDR1 and CDR2 from the germline V gene are MNHEY and SVGAGI. J was trimmed by 3 bases and V by 5 bases; bases with no gene match: 7. This CDR3 is 15 amino acids long. The CDR3 loop is CASSLLDRGVYEQYF. The DNA for the CDR3 is TGTGCCAGCAGTCTCTTGGACAGGGGGGTCTACGAGCAGTACTTC.

The chain is built from TRBV10-2 and TRBJ2-1; TRBD2 is a possible D gene (6 bases). Germline assignment: CDR1 WSHSY and CDR2 SAAADI. Trimming removed 8 bases at V and 7 bases at J, with 18 bases between. CDR3 length equals 14 residues. CDR3 amino acids: CASLPRGLENEQFF. The CDR3 nucleotides read TGCGCCAGCCTTCCCCGGGGACTGGAGAATGAGCAGTTCTTC.

V is TRBV11-2 and J is TRBJ1-3; no definite D call. There are 12 residues in the CDR3. CDR1 SGHAT and CDR2 FQNNGV come from the germline V gene. The V gene lost 5 bases and the J gene lost 6 bases, with 8 bases spanning the gap. The CDR3 DNA sequence: TGTGCCAGCAGCATAGCTGTAAACACCATATATTTT. This gives the protein CASSIAVNTIYF.

This rearrangement joins TRBV27 to TRBJ2-3, with D possibly matching TRBD2 (7 bases). CDR1 is MNHEY and CDR2 is SMNVEV in the germline V gene (reference sequence). The CDR3 length is 15 residues. The V end was cut by 7 bases, the J end by 1 base, with 15 bases between. The CDR3, as DNA: TGTGCCAGCAAGACGCGGGGGCTACGCACAGATACGCAGTATTTT. Translation gives CASKTRGLRTDTQYF.

The gene calls are TRBV29-1 and TRBJ2-7, with TRBD2 identical over 7 bases. The V and J ends lost 0 bases and 0 bases, in that order; junction bases with no gene match: 5. CDR3 length: 15 residues. The V gene's germline CDR1 is SQVTM and CDR2 ANQGSEA. CDR3 sequence: CSVEERGTSSYEQYF. As DNA, the CDR3 is TGCAGCGTTGAAGAGCGGGGGACGAGCTCCTACGAGCAGTACTTC.

The chain is built from TRBV27 and TRBJ2-7, with D unclear. Looked up from germline, CDR1 is MNHEY and CDR2 is SMNVEV (reference sequence). Trimming took off 2 bases at V and 0 bases at J, with 5 bases between the two ends. This CDR3 region has 13 residues. CDR3 sequence (DNA): TGTGCCAGCAGTTTAAAGCTCTCCTACGAGCAGTACTTC. Encoded protein: CASSLKLSYEQYF.